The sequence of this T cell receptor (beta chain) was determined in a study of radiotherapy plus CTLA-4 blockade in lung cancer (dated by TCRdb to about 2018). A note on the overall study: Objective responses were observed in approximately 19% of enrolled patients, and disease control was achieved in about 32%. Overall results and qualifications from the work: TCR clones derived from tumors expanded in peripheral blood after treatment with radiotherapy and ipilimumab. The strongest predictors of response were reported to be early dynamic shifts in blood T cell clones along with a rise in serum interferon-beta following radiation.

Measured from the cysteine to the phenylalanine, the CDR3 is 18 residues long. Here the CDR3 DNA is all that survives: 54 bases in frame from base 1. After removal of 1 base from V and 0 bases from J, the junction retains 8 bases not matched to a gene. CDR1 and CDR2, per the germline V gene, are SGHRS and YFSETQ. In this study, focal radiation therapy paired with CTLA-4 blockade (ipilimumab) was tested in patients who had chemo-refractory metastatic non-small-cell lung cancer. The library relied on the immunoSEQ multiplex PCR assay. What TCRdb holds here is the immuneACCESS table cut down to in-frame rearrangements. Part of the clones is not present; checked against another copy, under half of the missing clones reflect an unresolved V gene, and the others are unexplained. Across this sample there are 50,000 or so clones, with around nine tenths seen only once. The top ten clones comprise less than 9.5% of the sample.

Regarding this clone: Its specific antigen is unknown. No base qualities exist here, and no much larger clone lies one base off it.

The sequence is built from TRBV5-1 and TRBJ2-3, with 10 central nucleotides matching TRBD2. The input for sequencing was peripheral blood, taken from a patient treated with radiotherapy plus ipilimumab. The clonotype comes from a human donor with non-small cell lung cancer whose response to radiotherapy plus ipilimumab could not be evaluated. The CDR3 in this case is CASSLHSGGPPSTDTQYF. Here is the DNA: TGCGCCAGCAGCTTGCATAGCGGGGGGCCGCCTAGCACAGATACGCAGTATTTT.